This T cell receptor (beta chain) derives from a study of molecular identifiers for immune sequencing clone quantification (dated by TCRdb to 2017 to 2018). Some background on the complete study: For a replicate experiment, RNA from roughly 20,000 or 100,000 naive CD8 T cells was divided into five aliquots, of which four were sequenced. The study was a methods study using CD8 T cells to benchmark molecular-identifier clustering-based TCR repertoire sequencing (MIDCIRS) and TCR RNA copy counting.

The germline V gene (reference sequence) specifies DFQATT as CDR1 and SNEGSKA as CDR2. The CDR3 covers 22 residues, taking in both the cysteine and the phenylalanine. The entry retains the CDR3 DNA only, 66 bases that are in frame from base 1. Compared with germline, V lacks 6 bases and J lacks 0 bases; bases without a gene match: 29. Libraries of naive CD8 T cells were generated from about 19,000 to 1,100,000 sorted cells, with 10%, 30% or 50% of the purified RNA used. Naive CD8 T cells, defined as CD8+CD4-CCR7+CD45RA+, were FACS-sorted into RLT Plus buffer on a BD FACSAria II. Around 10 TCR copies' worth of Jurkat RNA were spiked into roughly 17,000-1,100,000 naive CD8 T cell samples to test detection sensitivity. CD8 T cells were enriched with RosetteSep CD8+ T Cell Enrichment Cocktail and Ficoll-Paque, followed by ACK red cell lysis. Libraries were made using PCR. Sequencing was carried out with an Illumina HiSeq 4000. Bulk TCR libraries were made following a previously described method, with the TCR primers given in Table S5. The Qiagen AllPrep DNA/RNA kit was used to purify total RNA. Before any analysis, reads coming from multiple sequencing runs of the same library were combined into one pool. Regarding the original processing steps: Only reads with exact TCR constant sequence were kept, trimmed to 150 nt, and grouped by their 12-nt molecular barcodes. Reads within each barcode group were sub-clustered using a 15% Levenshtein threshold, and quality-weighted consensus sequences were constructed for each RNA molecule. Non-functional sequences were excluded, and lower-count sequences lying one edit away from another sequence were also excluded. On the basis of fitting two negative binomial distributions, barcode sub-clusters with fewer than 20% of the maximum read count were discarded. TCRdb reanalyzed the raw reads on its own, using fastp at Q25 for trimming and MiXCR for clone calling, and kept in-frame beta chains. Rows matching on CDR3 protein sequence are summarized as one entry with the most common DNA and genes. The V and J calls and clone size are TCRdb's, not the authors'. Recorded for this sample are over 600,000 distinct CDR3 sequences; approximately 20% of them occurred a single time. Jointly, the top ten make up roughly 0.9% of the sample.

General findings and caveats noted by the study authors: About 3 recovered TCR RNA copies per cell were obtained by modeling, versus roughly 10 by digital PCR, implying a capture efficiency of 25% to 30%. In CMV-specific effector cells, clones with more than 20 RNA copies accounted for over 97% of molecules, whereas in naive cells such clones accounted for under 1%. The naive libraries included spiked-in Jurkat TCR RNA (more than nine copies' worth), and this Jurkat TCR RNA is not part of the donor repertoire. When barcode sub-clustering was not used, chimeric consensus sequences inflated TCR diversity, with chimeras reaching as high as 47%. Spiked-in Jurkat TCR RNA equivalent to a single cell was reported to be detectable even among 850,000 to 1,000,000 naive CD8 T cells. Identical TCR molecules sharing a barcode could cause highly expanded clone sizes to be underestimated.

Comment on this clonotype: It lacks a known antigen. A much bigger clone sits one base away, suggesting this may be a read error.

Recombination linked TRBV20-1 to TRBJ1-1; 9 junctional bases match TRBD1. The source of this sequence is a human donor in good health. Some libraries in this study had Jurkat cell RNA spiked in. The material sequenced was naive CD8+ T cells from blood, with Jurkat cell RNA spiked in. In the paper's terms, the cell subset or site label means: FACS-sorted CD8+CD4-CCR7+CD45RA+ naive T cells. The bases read TGCAGTGCAAGTATTATGGGTCAGAGTACTACAGGGGGCTTGGCGATGAACACTGAAGCTTTCTTT. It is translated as CSASIMGQSTTGGLAMNTEAFF.